The 6 T cell receptor beta chains below were found in one sample sequenced in a study of blood T cell repertoires in COVID-19. The assay was immunoSEQ multiplex PCR, and TCRdb's table has in-frame clones only and misses some. This table holds hundreds of thousands of clones, 83% found once. Sequencing was carried out using peripheral blood. Source of these receptors: a woman between 25 and 40 years old with COVID-19, enrolled during active disease.

The chain carries TRBV15 and TRBJ1-1; 7 nucleotides agree with TRBD1. The CDR3 length is 16 residues. From germline, CDR1 is LNHNV and CDR2 YYDKDF (reference sequence). Unmatched junction bases numbered 7, after V lost 0 bases and J lost 3 bases. CDR3 bases: TGTGCCACCAGCAGAGACAACAGGGGATGGGACACTGAAGCTTTCTTT. It translates to CATSRDNRGWDTEAFF. The whole variable domain, filled in from reference TRBV15 and TRBJ1-1, reads DAMVIQNPRYQVTQFGKPVTLSCSQTLNHNVMYWYQQKSSQAPKLLFHYYDKDFNNEADTPDNFQSRRPNTSFCFLDIRSPGLGDTAMYLCATSRDNRGWDTEAFFGQGTRLTVV.

The V and J genes are TRBV27 and TRBJ1-2, with 7 bases lining up with TRBD1. Germline CDR1 and CDR2: MNHEY and SMNVEV (reference sequence). Trimming took 6 bases from V and 4 from J; bases not matched to a gene: 14. The CDR3 loop spans 16 amino acids. In DNA form, the CDR3 reads TGTGCCAGCAGCCTGACAGGGAGGCCTGGAGGCTATGGCTACACCTTC. Translating gives CASSLTGRPGGYGYTF.

This chain uses TRBV11-3 with TRBJ1-1, with TRBD1 matching over 7 bases. J gave up 1 base and V 5 bases, and 10 bases lay outside the gene matches. Germline CDR1 and CDR2: SGHNT and YENEEA. This CDR3 is built from 16 residues. The CDR3 DNA is TGTGCCAGCAGCCCGCCCCGACAGGGACCGAACACTGAAGCTTTCTTT. Its protein is CASSPPRQGPNTEAFF. The whole variable domain, filled in from reference TRBV11-3 and TRBJ1-1, reads EAGVVQSPRYKIIEKKQPVAFWCNPISGHNTLYWYLQNLGQGPELLIRYENEEAVDDSQLPKDRFSAERLKGVDSTLKIQPAELGDSAVYLCASSPPRQGPNTEAFFGQGTRLTVV.

The V call is TRBV2, the J call TRBJ1-4; tentatively, D is TRBD1 (5 bases). Germline V lookup: CDR1 SNHLY, CDR2 FYNNEI. Trimming pared 1 base from V and 17 bases from J, leaving 14 bases between. The CDR3 has 12 amino acids. CDR3 in DNA: TGTGCCAGCAGTGAAGGGGGGGGGACCATTTTTTTT. Its protein is CASSEGGGTIFF.

The rearrangement uses TRBV7-9 and TRBJ1-2; TRBD1 agrees at 9 bases. This CDR3 comprises 15 residues. J gave up 7 bases and V 5 bases, and 11 bases lay outside the gene matches. In germline, CDR1 is SEHNR, CDR2 FQNEAQ (reference sequence). The CDR3 coding sequence is TGTGCCAGCAGCGGCTCTGCCGGGACAGGGCGTGGCTACACCTTC. Amino acids: CASSGSAGTGRGYTF. The variable domain in full, with the rest retrieved from reference TRBV7-9 and TRBJ1-2, is DTGVSQNPRHKITKRGQNVTFRCDPISEHNRLYWYRQTLGQGPEFLTYFQNEAQLEKSRLLSDRFSAERPKGSFSTLEIQRTEQGDSAMYLCASSGSAGTGRGYTFGSGTRLTVV.

This chain connects TRBV14 to TRBJ2-5; tentative D call: TRBD2 (6 bases). V gave up 4 bases and J gave up 5 bases, with 8 bases separating them. The CDR3 is made up of 12 amino acids. Per germline, CDR1 SGHDN and CDR2 FVKESK. Written as DNA, the CDR3 is TGTGCCAGCAGCCTAGGGAGGGAGACCCAGTACTTC. It is translated as CASSLGRETQYF.